Listed below are T cell receptor beta chains from one sample, sequenced in a study of T cell repertoires in ileal Crohn's disease. Generated by immunoSEQ multiplex PCR, the TCRdb table keeps only in-frame clones and is missing some. The sample has thousands of clones, more than 65% seen once. Material: ileal tissue. These receptors were taken from an adult with Crohn's disease. The CDR3 runs from the conserved cysteine through the conserved F or W. The D gene is left open where the match is weak. Clone size, where shown, is once, few, many, or a class for clones that have expanded.

>NA|TRBJ2-7|TRBV7-9|once
CASSSLSGHRTYEQYF
TGTGCCAGCAGTTCATTATCGGGACATCGGACTTACGAGCAGTACTTC
>TRBD2|TRBJ2-2|TRBV2|few
CASNMGLAGGELFF
TGTGCCAGCAACATGGGACTAGCTGGCGGGGAGCTGTTTTTT
>NA|TRBJ2-3|TRBV7-6|NA
CASSLVSPLGTDTQYF
TGTGCCAGCAGCTTAGTTAGCCCACTAGGCACAGATACGCAGTATTTT
>NA|TRBJ2-7|TRBV7-9|NA
CASSPSGSYEQYF
TGTGCCAGCAGCCCTAGTGGGTCCTACGAGCAGTACTTC
>TRBD2|TRBJ2-3|TRBV18|few
CASSPLAGGPDTDTQYF
TGTGCCAGCTCACCACTAGCGGGGGGTCCGGATACAGATACGCAGTATTTT
>NA|TRBJ1-5|TRBV14|NA
CASSLGGYSNQPQHF
TGTGCCAGCAGCCTCGGGGGTTATAGCAATCAGCCCCAGCATTTT
>NA|TRBJ2-6|TRBV5-1|NA
CASSPSGPRPPGANVLTF
TGCGCCAGCAGCCCGAGCGGGCCCAGACCCCCTGGGGCCAACGTCCTGACTTTC
>NA|TRBJ2-5|TRBV7-6|NA
CASSLGGQAQETQYF
TGTGCCAGCAGCTTAGGTGGGCAGGCGCAAGAGACCCAGTACTTC
>TRBD1|TRBJ1-6|TRBV6-6|NA
CASSLLGTGDSPLHF
TGTGCCAGCAGCCTACTTGGGACAGGGGATTCACCCCTCCACTTT
>NA|TRBJ1-4|TRBV5-1|NA
CASTRIGGNEKLFF
TGCGCCAGCACCCGGATAGGGGGTAATGAAAAACTGTTTTTT
>TRBD1|TRBJ2-7|TRBV6-1|NA
CASSAGTGVLYEQYF
TGTGCCAGCAGTGCCGGGACAGGGGTCCTGTACGAGCAGTACTTC
>NA|TRBJ2-3|TRBV4-1|NA
CASSRMREADTQYF
TGCGCCAGCAGCCGTATGAGGGAAGCAGATACGCAGTATTTT
>NA|TRBJ2-3|TRBV11-3|NA
CASSARQNTDTQYF
TGTGCCAGCAGCGCGAGACAGAACACAGATACGCAGTATTTT
>NA|TRBJ1-6|TRBV19|NA
CASSIGVPNSPLHF
TGTGCCAGTAGTATAGGAGTACCTAATTCACCCCTCCACTTT
>NA|TRBJ1-1|TRBV29-1|few
CSVPSTGQNTEAFF
TGCAGCGTTCCCTCCACCGGACAGAACACTGAAGCTTTCTTT
>NA|TRBJ2-5|TRBV5-1|NA
CASSLGIADNQETQYF
TGCGCCAGCAGCTTGGGGATCGCGGACAACCAAGAGACCCAGTACTTC
>TRBD1|TRBJ1-1|TRBV14|NA
CASSQEGTGDVAFF
TGTGCCAGCAGCCAAGAAGGGACAGGGGACGTAGCTTTCTTT
>NA|TRBJ2-4|TRBV18|NA
CASSPPNSGAGKNIQYF
TGTGCCAGCTCACCACCCAATTCGGGAGCGGGCAAAAACATTCAGTACTTC
>NA|TRBJ1-3|TRBV27|NA
CASSRGRGNTIYF
TGTGCCAGCAGTAGAGGGCGTGGAAACACCATATATTTT
>TRBD1|TRBJ1-6|TRBV30|few
CAWTWDRNSPLHF
TGTGCCTGGACTTGGGACAGAAATTCACCCCTCCACTTT
>NA|TRBJ2-7|TRBV13|NA
CASSLRESLFREQYF
TGTGCCAGCAGCTTAAGAGAGAGTTTATTCCGGGAGCAGTACTTC
>NA|TRBJ2-5|TRBV2|NA
CASSEGTVPGTQYF
TGTGCCAGCAGTGAAGGCACCGTTCCAGGGACCCAGTACTTC